Detailed here is one T cell receptor (beta chain). These data come from a study of blood T cell repertoires in COVID-19. Study overall: T cells, B-cell-depleted T cells, or PBMCs provided the cDNA or gDNA that served as material.

Cohort assignment relied on participant-reported clinical history. The table came from immunoSEQ multiplex PCR; TCRdb's copy has only in-frame clones and leaves some out. The sample carries 200,000 to 250,000 clones, roughly 80% recorded once. The CDR3 loop spans 15 amino acids. The germline V gene has CDR1 SNHLY and CDR2 FYNNEI. Trimming took 6 bases from V and 4 from J, leaving 16 bases between them. This TCR was recovered from a woman in her thirties or forties with acute COVID-19. V and J are TRBV2 and TRBJ1-5; D is possibly TRBD1 (5 bases). The specimen sequenced was PBMCs or T cells enriched from blood (not recorded which). The CDR3 bases are TGTGCCAGCAGGACCGACAGTTTTTTTAATCAGCCCCAGCATTTT. This encodes CASRTDSFFNQPQHF.